The 8 T cell receptor beta chains presented below share a single source sample, sequenced in a study of vaccination effects on CD4 cells after COVID-19. Antigen-specific CD4+ T cell clonotypes were called by their expansion after viral peptide-pool culture in ViraFEST. After less than 11 days in culture, the CD4+ T cells were isolated. Previously uninfected by SARS-CoV-2, the vaccine recipients also showed negative nucleocapsid antibodies. These receptors lack a known antigen. The table came from immunoSEQ multiplex PCR; TCRdb's copy has only in-frame clones and leaves some out. This sample has over 60,000 clones, with around 76% found just once. This specimen was CD4+ T cells from PBMCs cultured with HCoV-NL63 spike peptides, taken before COVID-19 vaccination. Receptors originate from a human donor who received a COVID-19 vaccine.

This clone was seen only once. The rearrangement uses TRBV7-2 and TRBJ1-1; D is ambiguous. Trimming removed 1 base at V and 4 bases at J, with 13 bases between. This CDR3 spans 15 amino acids. Germline loops: CDR1 SGHTA, CDR2 FQGNSA. The CDR3 DNA reads TGTGCCAGCAGCTTAGGTAAAGCCGGGAGCACTGAAGCTTTCTTT. Protein: CASSLGKAGSTEAFF.

The V and J genes are TRBV5-4 and TRBJ2-2, with a weak D call TRBD2 (5 bases). Germline CDR1 and CDR2: SGHNT and YYREEE (reference sequence). The CDR3 has 15 amino acids. Deletions cut 0 bases from V and 4 bases from J, with 10 bases between. CDR3 bases: TGTGCCAGCAGCTTGGCCCAGGCGGGCACCGGGGAGCTGTTTTTT. Amino acids: CASSLAQAGTGELFF.

The chain has TRBV18 and TRBJ2-2; D possibly matches TRBD1 or TRBD2 (5 bases each). The CDR3 is made up of 16 amino acids. Germline CDR1 reads KGHSH; CDR2 reads LQKENI. V was trimmed by 0 bases and J by 7 bases, leaving 15 bases between them. The CDR3 region has the DNA TGTGCCAGCTCACCACCAGGGGCAGAGGGCCACGGGGAGCTGTTTTTT. Its translation: CASSPPGAEGHGELFF.

The V call is TRBV6-2 or TRBV6-3, the J call TRBJ2-5; D perhaps matches TRBD2 (7 bases). Germline V lookup: CDR1 MNHEY, CDR2 SVGEGT. CDR3 length: 16 residues. V lost 0 bases and J 2 bases, leaving 13 bases between the germline ends. This CDR3 reads CASSYSIGGPQETQYF. CDR3 coding DNA: TGTGCCAGCAGTTACTCGATCGGGGGGCCACAAGAGACCCAGTACTTC.

The V and J genes are TRBV5-1 and TRBJ2-1, with D maybe TRBD1 (5 bases). The length of the CDR3 is 12 residues. The germline gives CDR1 SGHRS, CDR2 YFSETQ. The V end lost 4 bases, the J end lost 7 bases, and 9 bases lay between the germline ends. CDR3 sequence reads: CASSRGGNEQFF. For the CDR3, the DNA is TGCGCCAGCAGCAGGGGCGGTAATGAGCAGTTCTTC.

The rearrangement links TRBV29-1 to TRBJ2-7; 9 bases fit TRBD1. With 4 bases clipped from V and 0 bases from J, the junction kept 1 base outside the gene matches. The CDR3 contains 13 residues. Germline CDR1 reads SQVTM; CDR2 reads ANQGSEA. CDR3 sequence reads: CSVGQGDSYEQYV. The DNA for the CDR3 is TGCAGCGTTGGACAGGGGGACTCCTACGAGCAGTACGTC.

V gene TRBV5-1 combines with J gene TRBJ1-1; no firm D call. V lost 0 bases to trimming and J lost 3 bases, with 12 bases between them. The germline gives CDR1 SGHRS, CDR2 YFSETQ. The CDR3 loop spans 15 amino acids. CDR3 amino acids: CASSLAAQWDTEAFF. In nucleotides, the CDR3 is TGCGCCAGCAGCTTGGCGGCCCAGTGGGACACTGAAGCTTTCTTT.

This clone was recorded a few times. The chain combines TRBV2 with TRBJ1-6; the D is unclear. The CDR3 loop spans 16 amino acids. In germline, CDR1 is SNHLY, CDR2 FYNNEI. Trimming cost V 5 bases and J 9 bases, with 20 bases left between them. CDR3 region: CASSTGFTPYGSPLHF. The CDR3 DNA reads TGTGCCAGCAGTACGGGGTTCACCCCCTACGGTTCACCCCTCCACTTT.